This passage covers 17 T cell receptor beta chains from one sample sequenced in a study of persistence of HIV-infected CD4 T cells. These receptors lack a known antigen. The libraries were made with immunoSEQ version 4 in survey mode. Libraries were prepared by immunoSEQ multiplex PCR; TCRdb keeps only in-frame clonotypes and omits some of them. Of tens of thousands of clones listed, roughly 78% are singletons. Cells were stimulated with CMV-infected fibroblast lysates at 8.5 to 10 ug/mL. CD40L-negative CD69-negative CD45RO-high memory CD4+ T cells were sorted as populations depleted of antigen-responding cells. The material was CD4+ T cells sorted from PBMCs after approximately 19-hour stimulation, obtained from a patient who received antiretroviral therapy. Receptor source: an adult man with HIV who was CMV-seropositive.

This rearrangement joins TRBV19 to TRBJ1-1, with D unclear. The CDR3 spans 12 residues. Germline V gives CDR1 LNHDA, CDR2 SQIVND (reference sequence). The germline V and J ends were trimmed by 11 bases and 11 bases, with 21 bases remaining between them. Here the CDR3 DNA reads TGTGCCGTCATGTCCGCTGAGGTTGTCGCTTTCTTT. Translation: CAVMSAEVVAFF.

The chain couples TRBV11-2 to TRBJ1-4; no firm D call. The CDR3 is 14 amino acids. The V gene's germline CDR1 is SGHAT and CDR2 FQNNGV. The V end lost 5 bases, the J end lost 7 bases, and 14 bases lay between the germline ends. CDR3 in DNA: TGTGCCAGCAGCATCCCGGGCCAATCTGAAAAACTGTTTTTT. It specifies CASSIPGQSEKLFF.

The CDR3 spells CASSEREVAFF. In DNA form, the CDR3 reads TGTGCCAGCAGTGAAAGAGAGGTGGCTTTCTTT. The chain uses TRBV2 and TRBJ1-1, with D hard to call. The CDR3 is 11 residues long. The V end was cut by 2 bases, the J end by 11 bases, with 9 bases between. CDR1 and CDR2 (germline): SNHLY, FYNNEI.

DNA for the CDR3: TGTGCCAGCAGTTTTAGGACGGAGCGAGGCTACACCTTC. Amino acid sequence: CASSFRTERGYTF. V usage is TRBV12-3 or TRBV12-4 and J usage is TRBJ1-2, with unresolved D. The CDR3 is 13 amino acids. V gave up 3 bases and J gave up 8 bases, with 13 bases separating them.

The chain is built from TRBV6-5 and TRBJ1-2, with a tentative D call TRBD1 (6 bases). Germline values: CDR1 MNHEY, CDR2 SVGAGI. The CDR3 sequence is 14 residues long. Deletions cut 6 bases from V and 7 bases from J, with 18 bases between. The CDR3: CASSQNGGVVGYTF. The DNA for the CDR3 is TGTGCCAGCAGCCAAAACGGGGGCGTCGTTGGCTACACCTTC.

This clone was seen only a few times. J is TRBJ1-5 and V is TRBV7-8, with TRBD1 as a possible D gene (5 bases). Per the germline V gene, CDR1 is SGHVS and CDR2 is FQNEAQ. The V end was cut by 1 base, the J end by 3 bases, with 13 bases between. The CDR3 is 16 residues long. CDR3 sequence (DNA): TGTGCCAGCAGCTTAGAGGGCCAGGGTAACAATCAGCCCCAGCATTTT. It translates to CASSLEGQGNNQPQHF.

This clone was detected once. V gene TRBV28 combines with J gene TRBJ1-1; a weak D match, TRBD1 (5 bases). The CDR3 has 13 amino acids. Germline CDR1 and CDR2: MDHEN and SYDVKM. Trimming pared 7 bases from V and 1 base from J, leaving 10 bases between. The CDR3: CASTWGGNTEAFF. Written as DNA, the CDR3 is TGTGCCAGCACTTGGGGGGGGAACACTGAAGCTTTCTTT.

The rearrangement joins TRBV24-1 to TRBJ2-3; 11 bases match TRBD1. From germline, CDR1 is KGHDR and CDR2 SFDVKD. V shed 3 bases and J 5 bases; nucleotides not matched to a gene: 6. The CDR3 runs 16 residues. The CDR3 region has the DNA TGTGCCACCAGTGATATCGGGACAGGGGGGAAAGATACGCAGTATTTT. It encodes CATSDIGTGGKDTQYF.

The chain links TRBV28 to TRBJ1-1, with TRBD1 matching over 8 bases. The germline V gene encodes CDR1 MDHEN and CDR2 SYDVKM. This CDR3 has 13 residues. With 8 bases clipped from V and 4 bases from J, the junction kept 6 bases outside the gene matches. CDR3 DNA: TGTGCCAGCTTTTCAGGGGGCCTCACTGAAGCTTTCTTT. Its translation is CASFSGGLTEAFF.

The chain links TRBV12-3 or TRBV12-4 to TRBJ1-6, with D possibly being TRBD1 (5 bases). CDR3 length: 13 residues. Trimming left V 2 bases short and J 8 bases short, with 7 bases between. CDR3 sequence reads: CASSLRGDSPLHF. DNA of the CDR3: TGTGCCAGCAGTTTAAGAGGGGATTCACCCCTCCACTTT.

This clone was recorded only once. This sequence joins TRBV3-1 (or the pseudogene TRBV3-2) and TRBJ1-1, with D tentatively TRBD1 (5 bases). CDR3 length: 13 residues. CDR1 LGHDT and CDR2 YNNKEL come from the germline V gene (reference sequence). Trimming pared 4 bases from V and 1 base from J, leaving 7 bases between. As DNA, the CDR3 is TGTGCCAGCAGCCCGGGGCCGAACACTGAAGCTTTCTTT. This translates into CASSPGPNTEAFF.

The CDR3 nucleotides read TGTGCCAGCAGTAGCGGGGGGGCGGAGAAAGATACGCAGTATTTT. Its protein is CASSSGGAEKDTQYF. The V and J genes are TRBV6-4 and TRBJ2-3; 10 bases align to TRBD2. The CDR3 runs to 15 residues. The ends lost 5 bases at V and 5 bases at J; junction bases unmatched: 7. CDR1 is MRHNA and CDR2 is SNTAGT in the germline V gene.

The chain joins TRBV2 to TRBJ2-7; 7 bases fit TRBD1. V was pared by 7 bases and J by 0 bases, with 9 bases of the junction left unmatched. Germline V lookup: CDR1 SNHLY, CDR2 FYNNEI. This CDR3 contains 15 residues. CDR3 nucleotide sequence: TGTGCCAGCAACCCGACAGGGCTTAGCTCCTACGAGCAGTACTTC. As protein: CASNPTGLSSYEQYF.

The chain employs TRBV6-5 and TRBJ1-3, with a possible D match to TRBD1 (5 bases). CDR3 size: 16 residues. With 2 bases removed from V and 0 bases from J, the gap between germline ends came to 11 bases. Germline CDR1 and CDR2: MNHEY and SVGAGI. The CDR3 here is CASSYGQGSSGNTIYF. As DNA, the CDR3 is TGTGCCAGCAGTTACGGGCAGGGCTCCTCTGGAAACACCATATATTTT.

The CDR3 here is CASSPPRADGTDTQYF. In DNA form, the CDR3 reads TGCGCCAGCAGCCCGCCGAGGGCAGACGGCACAGATACGCAGTATTTT. V usage is TRBV5-1 and J usage is TRBJ2-3, with TRBD2 as a possible D gene (5 bases). V was cut by 4 bases and J by 1 base, with 16 bases left in between. This CDR3 is 16 amino acids long. Germline V gene lookup returns CDR1 SGHRS and CDR2 YFSETQ.

This sequence joins TRBV2 and TRBJ2-2; 9 bases agree with TRBD1. CDR1 is SNHLY, CDR2 FYNNEI, per germline. This CDR3 comprises 14 residues. The trim removed 8 bases at V and 4 bases at J, leaving 5 bases unmatched. The CDR3 region is CASGRTGATGELFF. CDR3 nucleotides: TGTGCCAGCGGAAGGACAGGGGCCACCGGGGAGCTGTTTTTT.

The gene calls are TRBV7-2 and TRBJ2-7; no definite D call. The CDR3 totals 13 residues. The V and J ends lost 3 bases and 6 bases respectively, with 12 bases between them. From germline, CDR1 is SGHTA and CDR2 FQGNSA. CDR3 region: CASSLLGVAEQYF. DNA of the CDR3: TGTGCCAGCAGCTTGCTTGGCGTCGCCGAGCAGTACTTC.